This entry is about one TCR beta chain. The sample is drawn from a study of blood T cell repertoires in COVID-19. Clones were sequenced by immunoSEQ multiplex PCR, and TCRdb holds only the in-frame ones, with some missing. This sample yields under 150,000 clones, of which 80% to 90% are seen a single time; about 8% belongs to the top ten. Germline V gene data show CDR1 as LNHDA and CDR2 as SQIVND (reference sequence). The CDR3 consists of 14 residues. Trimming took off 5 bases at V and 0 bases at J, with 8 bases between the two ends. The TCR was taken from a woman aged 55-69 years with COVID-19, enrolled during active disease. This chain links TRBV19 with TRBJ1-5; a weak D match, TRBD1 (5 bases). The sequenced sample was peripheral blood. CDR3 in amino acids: CASSGADSNQPQHF. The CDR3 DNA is TGTGCCAGTAGTGGGGCAGATAGCAATCAGCCCCAGCATTTT.